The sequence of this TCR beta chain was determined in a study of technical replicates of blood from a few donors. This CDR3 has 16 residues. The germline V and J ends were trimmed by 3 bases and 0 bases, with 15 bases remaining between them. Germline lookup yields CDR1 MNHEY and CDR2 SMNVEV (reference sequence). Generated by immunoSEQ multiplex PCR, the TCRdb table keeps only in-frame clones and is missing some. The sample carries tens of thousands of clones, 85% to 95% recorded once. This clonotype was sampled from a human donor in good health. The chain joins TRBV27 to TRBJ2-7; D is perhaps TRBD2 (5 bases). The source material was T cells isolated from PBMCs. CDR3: CASSFRLAEISYEQYF. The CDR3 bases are TGTGCCAGCAGTTTTCGGCTAGCCGAAATCTCCTACGAGCAGTACTTC.